Listed here are 9 T cell receptor beta chains from one sample, sequenced in a study of neoadjuvant anti-PD-1 for oral cavity cancer. TCRdb's table, derived via immunoSEQ multiplex PCR, lists solely in-frame clones and lacks some. Counted here are fewer than 90,000 clones, 84% occurring once; the ten biggest clones make up over 3%. Source: PBMCs, taken before nivolumab (anti-PD-1) treatment. These TCRs come from a person aged 35 to 85 with oral cavity squamous cell carcinoma.

CDR3 sequence reads: CSVAAGEQLYEQYF. The DNA for the CDR3 is TGCAGCGTTGCCGCAGGGGAACAGCTCTACGAGCAGTACTTC. The chain is built from TRBV29-1 and TRBJ2-7; D may be TRBD1 (6 bases). This CDR3 is built from 14 residues. With 4 bases removed from V and 3 bases from J, the gap between germline ends came to 16 bases. The germline gives CDR1 SQVTM, CDR2 ANQGSEA.

V and J are TRBV19 and TRBJ2-1, with TRBD1 matching 9 bases. The trim removed 4 bases at V and 6 bases at J, leaving 4 bases unmatched. The CDR3 extends over 14 amino acids. CDR1 is LNHDA, CDR2 SQIVND, per germline (reference sequence). The CDR3 here is CASSTRDRANEQFF. The CDR3 DNA follows: TGTGCCAGTAGTACCCGGGACAGGGCCAATGAGCAGTTCTTC.

The chain couples TRBV11-2 to TRBJ2-7; no reliable D call. CDR1 is SGHAT, CDR2 FQNNGV, per germline. V lost 5 bases to trimming and J lost 0 bases, with 11 bases between them. CDR3 length: 14 amino acids. Here the CDR3 DNA reads TGTGCCAGCAGCCCAGACCCACACTCCTACGAGCAGTACTTC. It is translated as CASSPDPHSYEQYF.

V gene TRBV27 combines with J gene TRBJ1-2; TRBD1 agrees at 10 bases. The trim removed 5 bases at V and 6 bases at J, leaving 6 bases unmatched. Germline assignment: CDR1 MNHEY and CDR2 SMNVEV (reference sequence). The CDR3 contains 14 residues. As DNA, the CDR3 is TGTGCCAGCAGTCTCCCGACAGGGGGCGATGGCTACACCTTC. Translating gives CASSLPTGGDGYTF.

DNA for the CDR3: TGTGCCAGCAGCCAGGACAGGGGGCAGTCCTACAATGAGCAGTTCTTC. Its protein is CASSQDRGQSYNEQFF. The chain couples TRBV5-5 to TRBJ2-1, with 11 bases aligning to TRBD1. The V gene end was trimmed by 4 bases and the J gene end by 1 base; junction bases not matched to a gene: 4. This CDR3 has 16 amino acids. CDR1 is SGHKS and CDR2 is YYEKEE in the germline V gene (reference sequence).

The chain couples TRBV27 to TRBJ1-2; D might be TRBD1 (5 bases). Trimming took off 5 bases at V and 4 bases at J, with 14 bases between the two ends. This CDR3 is 14 amino acids long. In germline, CDR1 is MNHEY, CDR2 SMNVEV (reference sequence). CDR3 in amino acids: CASSNSGGGYGYTF. As DNA, the CDR3 is TGTGCCAGCAGTAATTCTGGGGGAGGCTATGGCTACACCTTC.

This clone was found once. The chain combines TRBV27 with TRBJ2-7; no definite D call. The CDR3 is 14 residues long. Germline V gene sequence: CDR1 MNHEY, CDR2 SMNVEV (reference sequence). The V end lost 6 bases, the J end lost 0 bases, and 12 bases lay between the germline ends. CDR3 protein: CASRRQLNSYEQYF. As DNA, the CDR3 is TGTGCCAGCAGAAGGCAGCTTAACTCCTACGAGCAGTACTTC.

The rearrangement joins TRBV5-1 to TRBJ2-1; maybe TRBD1 (5 bases). The CDR3 runs to 14 residues. Trimming shortened V by 0 bases and J by 8 bases, and 12 bases separated the two germline ends. From germline, CDR1 is SGHRS and CDR2 YFSETQ. CDR3 amino acids: CASSLVRKGDEQFF. In nucleotides, the CDR3 is TGCGCCAGCAGCTTGGTCAGGAAAGGGGATGAGCAGTTCTTC.

The chain joins TRBV5-1 to TRBJ1-4; D not resolved. The CDR3 loop spans 14 amino acids. V lost 1 base to trimming and J lost 0 bases, with 4 bases between them. Germline V gene data show CDR1 as SGHRS and CDR2 as YFSETQ. The CDR3 reads CASSLISTNEKLFF. The CDR3 nucleotides are TGCGCCAGCAGCTTGATCTCAACTAATGAAAAACTGTTTTTT.